The 14 T cell receptor beta chains given below trace back to one sample, sequenced in a study of vaccination and CD4 T cells after COVID-19. As for treatment: approximately 10-day PBMC culture with coronavirus spike peptide pools or control peptides (ViraFEST assay). Which antigens these TCRs recognize remains unknown. Cultured CD4+ T cell DNA was sequenced using the Oncomine TCR Beta short-read assay. From the PCR reads, TCRdb called clonotypes with MiXCR, one entry per CDR3 protein. Of some 20,000 distinct CDR3 sequences listed, approximately 50% are singletons. Source material: CD4+ T cells from blood, cultured in vitro. Every receptor here comes from a human donor who had recovered from COVID-19.

V gene TRBV6-1 combines with J gene TRBJ2-7; 9 bases align to TRBD1. Germline loops: CDR1 MNHNS, CDR2 SASEGT. CDR3 length equals 13 residues. The ends lost 8 bases at V and 3 bases at J; junction bases unmatched: 5. The DNA of the CDR3 is TGTGCCAGCCGCGGGACAGGGAGCTACGAGCAGTACTTC. It is translated as CASRGTGSYEQYF.

The CDR3 loop is CASSLGRRGGELFF. CDR3 coding DNA: TGTGCCAGTAGCCTGGGACGTAGGGGCGGGGAGCTGTTTTTT. The V gene is TRBV19, the J gene TRBJ2-2; D possibly uses TRBD1 or TRBD2 (5 bases each). This CDR3 spans 14 amino acids. Trimming took off 6 bases at V and 7 bases at J, with 15 bases between the two ends. Germline lookup yields CDR1 LNHDA and CDR2 SQIVND (reference sequence).

The chain is built from TRBV7-8 and TRBJ2-5, with 10 bases fitting TRBD2. CDR1 and CDR2 from the germline V gene are SGHVS and FQNEAQ. The length of the CDR3 is 16 residues. Trimming at V came to 6 bases and at J to 4 bases, leaving 11 bases not matched to a gene. CDR3 sequence: CASSTNPGLALETQYF. DNA for the CDR3: TGTGCCAGCAGTACAAACCCGGGACTAGCGTTAGAGACCCAGTACTTC.

The sample holds a few counts of this clonotype. The chain recombines TRBV20-1 with TRBJ1-5; a possible D gene is TRBD1 (6 bases). The CDR3 spans 17 residues. Looked up from germline, CDR1 is DFQATT and CDR2 is SNEGSKA (reference sequence). The V gene lost 3 bases and the J gene lost 4 bases, with 22 bases spanning the gap. Here the CDR3 reads CSASPRAGASGNQPQHF. The CDR3 DNA reads TGCAGTGCTAGCCCGCGTGCGGGGGCCTCGGGAAATCAGCCCCAGCATTTT.

This clonotype was found a few times. This rearrangement joins TRBV20-1 to TRBJ2-5, with D tentatively TRBD2 (7 bases). CDR3 length: 16 residues. V shed 0 bases and J shed 2 bases, with 16 bases lying between them. The V gene's germline CDR1 is DFQATT and CDR2 SNEGSKA (reference sequence). CDR3 coding DNA: TGCAGTGCTAGAGATCGGACGGGGGGCCAACAAGAGACCCAGTACTTC. Its protein is CSARDRTGGQQETQYF.

This clonotype has just a few counts. V and J are TRBV11-3 and TRBJ2-1, with 8 bases identical to TRBD1. This CDR3 is 16 amino acids long. Per the germline V gene, CDR1 is SGHNT and CDR2 is YENEEA. The ends lost 4 bases at V and 2 bases at J; junction bases unmatched: 7. In DNA form, the CDR3 reads TGTGCCAGCAGCTCAGCCGGGACAGGCCCCTACAATGAGCAGTTCTTC. Protein sequence: CASSSAGTGPYNEQFF.

This clonotype appeared a few times. V is TRBV20-1 and J is TRBJ2-7, with D uncertain. The CDR3 spans 15 residues. Deletions cut 0 bases from V and 0 bases from J, with 12 bases between. Germline CDR1 DFQATT, CDR2 SNEGSKA (reference sequence). The DNA of the CDR3 is TGCAGTGCTAGAGAGAGGCCCCTCCCCTCCTACGAGCAGTACTTC. Its protein product is CSARERPLPSYEQYF.

This clonotype was seen a few times. The chain recombines TRBV19 with TRBJ1-1; TRBD1 matches 8 bases. Germline CDR1 and CDR2: LNHDA and SQIVND (reference sequence). The CDR3 has 12 amino acids. The V and J ends lost 5 bases and 8 bases, in that order; junction bases with no gene match: 4. This CDR3 reads CASSPRDREAFF. CDR3 DNA: TGTGCCAGTAGTCCCCGGGACAGGGAAGCTTTCTTT.

A few counts support this clonotype. The gene calls are TRBV6-1 and TRBJ1-2; D call uncertain. CDR1 MNHNS and CDR2 SASEGT come from the germline V gene. Trimming removed 10 bases at V and 4 bases at J, with 16 bases between. The CDR3 covers 13 residues. CDR3 loop: CAILYDGIYGYTF. The CDR3 nucleotides read TGTGCCATCTTGTACGACGGGATCTATGGCTACACCTTC.

The rearrangement uses TRBV4-3 and TRBJ1-2, with D possibly TRBD1 on 6 matching bases. Deletions cut 2 bases from V and 4 bases from J, with 14 bases between. Looked up from germline, CDR1 is LGHNA and CDR2 is YSLEER. This CDR3 has 15 residues. DNA for the CDR3: TGCGCCAGCAGCCAAAGATCAGGGGTAGTCTATGGCTACACCTTC. It encodes CASSQRSGVVYGYTF.

This clonotype showed up just a few times. The chain links TRBV3-1 to TRBJ2-5; 13 nucleotides align to TRBD2. CDR3 length: 16 residues. Losses at the gene ends were 5 bases for V and 4 bases for J; bases not matched to a gene: 7. The germline V gene has CDR1 LGHDT and CDR2 YNNKEL (reference sequence). Here the CDR3 DNA reads TGTGCCAGCAGCGCATTAGGACTAGCGGGAGCAGAGACCCAGTACTTC. Protein: CASSALGLAGAETQYF.

This clonotype has a single count. This chain uses TRBV29-1 with TRBJ2-3, with TRBD2 matching over 11 bases. The J segment lost 5 bases and the V segment lost 1 base, leaving 11 bases of the junction unmatched. From germline, CDR1 is SQVTM and CDR2 ANQGSEA. There are 17 residues in the CDR3. The CDR3 loop is CSVEGPALAGGIDTQYF. DNA of the CDR3: TGCAGCGTTGAAGGGCCCGCGTTAGCGGGGGGGATAGATACGCAGTATTTT.

This chain uses TRBV20-1 with TRBJ2-3, with a possible D match to TRBD2 (6 bases). Looked up from germline, CDR1 is DFQATT and CDR2 is SNEGSKA (reference sequence). V lost 8 bases and J lost 1, with 16 bases in between. CDR3 length equals 14 residues. This CDR3 reads CSLDPGLRTDTQYF. DNA of the CDR3: TGCAGTTTGGATCCGGGACTTCGCACAGATACGCAGTATTTT.

This clonotype has just one count. The chain combines TRBV11-2 with TRBJ2-7, with 13 bases that match TRBD2. The CDR3 loop spans 18 amino acids. The V segment lost 4 bases and the J segment 6 bases; nucleotides outside the gene matches: 15. Per the germline V gene, CDR1 is SGHAT and CDR2 is FQNNGV. Here the CDR3 DNA reads TGTGCCAGCAGCTCTTCGTCGGTACTAGCGGGAGGGGGGCGCGAGCAGTACTTC. It translates to CASSSSSVLAGGGREQYF.